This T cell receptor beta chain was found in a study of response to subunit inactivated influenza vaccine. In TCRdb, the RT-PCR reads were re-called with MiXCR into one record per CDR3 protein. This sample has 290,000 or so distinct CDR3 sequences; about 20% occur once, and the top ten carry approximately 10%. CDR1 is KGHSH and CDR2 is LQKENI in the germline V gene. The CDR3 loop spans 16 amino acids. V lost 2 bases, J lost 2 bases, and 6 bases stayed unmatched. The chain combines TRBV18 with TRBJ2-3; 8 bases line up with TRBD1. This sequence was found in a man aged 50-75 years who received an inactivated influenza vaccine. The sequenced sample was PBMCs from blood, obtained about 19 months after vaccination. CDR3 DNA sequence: TGTGCCAGCTCACCAAGGACAGGGACATCCACAGATACGCAGTATTTT. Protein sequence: CASSPRTGTSTDTQYF.